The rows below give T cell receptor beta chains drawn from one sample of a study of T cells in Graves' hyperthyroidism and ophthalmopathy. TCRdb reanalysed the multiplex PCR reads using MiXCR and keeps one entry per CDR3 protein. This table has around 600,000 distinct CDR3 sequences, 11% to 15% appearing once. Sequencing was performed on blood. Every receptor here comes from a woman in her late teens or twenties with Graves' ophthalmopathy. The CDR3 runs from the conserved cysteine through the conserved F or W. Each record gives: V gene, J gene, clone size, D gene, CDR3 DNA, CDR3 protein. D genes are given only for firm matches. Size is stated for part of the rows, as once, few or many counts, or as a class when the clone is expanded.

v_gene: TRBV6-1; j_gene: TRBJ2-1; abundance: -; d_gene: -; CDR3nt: TGTGCCAGCAGCCAAACACTGTCGTACCAACCTGGCGCCTACGAGCAGTTCTTC; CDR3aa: CASSQTLSYQPGAYEQFF
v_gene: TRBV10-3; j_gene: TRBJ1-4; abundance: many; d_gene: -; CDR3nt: TGTGCCATCAGTGAGAGGGGTGCCGAAAAACTGTTTTTT; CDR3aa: CAISERGAEKLFF
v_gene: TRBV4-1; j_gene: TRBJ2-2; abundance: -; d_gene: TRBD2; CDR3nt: TGCGCCAGCAGCCAAGTGCTGGCGGGAGACTCCGGGGAGCTGTTTTTT; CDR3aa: CASSQVLAGDSGELFF
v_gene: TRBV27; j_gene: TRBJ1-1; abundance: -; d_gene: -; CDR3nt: TGTGCCAGCAGTCCCCGGGGGGGGCTGGGAGCTTTCTTT; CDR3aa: CASSPRGGLGAFF
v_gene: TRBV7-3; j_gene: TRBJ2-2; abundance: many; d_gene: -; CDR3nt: TGTGCCAGCAACCATGGAGGCGGGGAGCTGTTTTTT; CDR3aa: CASNHGGGELFF
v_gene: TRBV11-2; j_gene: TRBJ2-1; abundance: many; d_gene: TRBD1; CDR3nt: TGTGCCAGCAGCCCAATGGCGGGACAGGGGCAATACAATGAGCAGTTCTTC; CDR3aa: CASSPMAGQGQYNEQFF
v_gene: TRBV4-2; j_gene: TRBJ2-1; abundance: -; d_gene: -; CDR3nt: TGTGCCAGCAGCCAAGAGGCGGCTAGCACCCACAATGAGCAGTTCTTC; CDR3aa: CASSQEAASTHNEQFF
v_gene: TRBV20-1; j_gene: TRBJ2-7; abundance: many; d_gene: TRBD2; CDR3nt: TGCAGTGCTAGTTTCCGGGAGGGTGAGCAGTACTTC; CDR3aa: CSASFREGEQYF
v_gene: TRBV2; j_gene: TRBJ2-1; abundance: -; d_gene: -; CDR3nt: TGTGCCAGCAGTCCTAGGGGGAGGGGTCGGGGTAATGAGCAGTTCTTC; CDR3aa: CASSPRGRGRGNEQFF
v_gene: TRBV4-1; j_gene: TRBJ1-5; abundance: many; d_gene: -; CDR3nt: TGCGCCAGCAGCCAAGGACTCAGGGGTTCAAGTCAGCCCCAGCATTTT; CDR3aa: CASSQGLRGSSQPQHF
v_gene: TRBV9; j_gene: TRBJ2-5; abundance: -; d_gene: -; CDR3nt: TGTGCCAGCAGCTCCCAAGGACTGACGGGAGAGACCCAGTACTTC; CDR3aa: CASSSQGLTGETQYF
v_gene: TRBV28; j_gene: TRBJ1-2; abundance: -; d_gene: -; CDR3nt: TGTGCCAGCAGTTTCTGGGGTGGCTACACCTTC; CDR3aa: CASSFWGGYTF
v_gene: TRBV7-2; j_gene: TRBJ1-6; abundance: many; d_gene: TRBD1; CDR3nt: TGTGCCAGCAGCTTGGCAGGGGGGAATTCACCCCTCCACTTT; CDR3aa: CASSLAGGNSPLHF
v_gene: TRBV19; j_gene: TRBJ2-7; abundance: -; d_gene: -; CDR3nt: TGTGCCAGTAGTATAGGCAGGACTAACTCCTACGAGCAGTACTTC; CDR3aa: CASSIGRTNSYEQYF
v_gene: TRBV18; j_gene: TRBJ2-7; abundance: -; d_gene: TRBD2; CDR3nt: TGTGCCAGCTCACCACCGAGGACCACTAGCGGGAGCTACGAGCAGTACTTC; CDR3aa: CASSPPRTTSGSYEQYF
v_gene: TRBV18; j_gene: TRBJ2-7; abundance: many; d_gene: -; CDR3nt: TGTGCCAGCTCACCACCTGGGACAACTTACTACGAGCAGTACTTC; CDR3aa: CASSPPGTTYYEQYF
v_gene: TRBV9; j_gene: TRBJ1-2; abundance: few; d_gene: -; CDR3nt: TGTGCCAGCAGCGTAGAAACACCTAACTATGGCTACACCTTC; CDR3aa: CASSVETPNYGYTF
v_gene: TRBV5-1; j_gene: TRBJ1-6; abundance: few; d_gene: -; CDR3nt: TGCGCCAGCAGCTCGGACAACGGGGTTTCACCCCTCCACTTT; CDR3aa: CASSSDNGVSPLHF
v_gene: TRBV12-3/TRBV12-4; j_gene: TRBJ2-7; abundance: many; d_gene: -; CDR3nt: TGTGCCTGCCGGGTGGGGGGCGCCTACGAGCAGTACTTC; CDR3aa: CACRVGGAYEQYF
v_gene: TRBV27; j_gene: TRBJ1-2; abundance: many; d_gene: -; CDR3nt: TGTGCCAGCAGTTTATATCGAGGGCAGAGACCTAACTATGGCTACACCTTC; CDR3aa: CASSLYRGQRPNYGYTF
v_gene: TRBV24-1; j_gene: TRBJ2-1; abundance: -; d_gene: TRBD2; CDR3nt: TGTGCCACCAGTGATCCAACCAGCGGGAGGGCCCCCTACAATGAGCAGTTCTTC; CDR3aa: CATSDPTSGRAPYNEQFF
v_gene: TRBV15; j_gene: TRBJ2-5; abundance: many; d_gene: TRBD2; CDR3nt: TGTGCCACCAGCACTTGGACTAGCGGGTCTTCCGGGACCCAGTACTTC; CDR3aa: CATSTWTSGSSGTQYF
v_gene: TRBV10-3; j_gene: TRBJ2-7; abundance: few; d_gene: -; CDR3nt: TGTGCCATCAGTGAAAACAGGGATGACTACGAGCAGTACTTC; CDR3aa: CAISENRDDYEQYF
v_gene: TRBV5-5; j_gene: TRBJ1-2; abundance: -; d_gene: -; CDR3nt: TGTGCCAGCAGTTTGGGGGGAGACAGCACCTTC; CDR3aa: CASSLGGDSTF
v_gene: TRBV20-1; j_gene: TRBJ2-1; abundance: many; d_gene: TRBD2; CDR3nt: TGCAGTGCTAGAGGACTAGCGGGAGGGCTCCGCCGCAAATACAATGAGCAGTTCTTC; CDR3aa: CSARGLAGGLRRKYNEQFF
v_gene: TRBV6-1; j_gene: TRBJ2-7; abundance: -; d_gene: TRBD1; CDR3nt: TGTGCCAGCAGCTTCAACCTAGGGACAGGGACCTACGAGCAGTACTTC; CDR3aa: CASSFNLGTGTYEQYF
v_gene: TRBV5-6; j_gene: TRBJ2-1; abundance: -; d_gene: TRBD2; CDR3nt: TGTGCCAGCAGCTTAACTAGCGGGAGTAGTGAGCAGTTCTTC; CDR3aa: CASSLTSGSSEQFF
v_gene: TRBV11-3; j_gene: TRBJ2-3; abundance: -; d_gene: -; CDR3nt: TGTGCCAGCAGCTTCAATGGCGGGGCTACAGATACGCAGTATTTT; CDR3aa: CASSFNGGATDTQYF
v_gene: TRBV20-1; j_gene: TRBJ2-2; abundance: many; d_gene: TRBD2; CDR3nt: TGCAGTGCTAGAGTGTTAGCGGGAGGGAGCGCCGGGGAGCTGTTTTTT; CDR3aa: CSARVLAGGSAGELFF
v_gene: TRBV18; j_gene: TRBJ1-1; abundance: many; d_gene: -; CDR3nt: TGTGCCAGCTCACCATCGGAACCCACTGAAGCTTTCTTT; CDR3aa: CASSPSEPTEAFF
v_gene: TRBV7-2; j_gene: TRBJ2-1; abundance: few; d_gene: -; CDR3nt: TGTGCCAGCAGCCCCATCCGAGGGGTCGCTCTCTCCTACAATGAGCAGTTCTTC; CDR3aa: CASSPIRGVALSYNEQFF